Below are 5 T cell receptor beta chains sequenced from a single sample in a study of T cells expressing NK-cell markers. TCRdb re-called the 5' RACE reads; one entry per CDR3 protein, DNA not given. The sample's table shows some 450,000 distinct CDR3 sequences. Input material: blood T cells: a sorted CD56 or NKG2C T cell subset, CD4+ or CD8+ T cells, or bulk PBMC T cells (not recorded which). These receptors were collected from a woman between 18 and 70 years old in good health.

The chain links TRBV3-1 to TRBJ2-1; TCRdb picks TRBD1, but there is no DNA to check that call. CDR3 length: 18 residues. Per the germline V gene, CDR1 is LGHDT and CDR2 is YNNKEL (reference sequence). The CDR3 is CASSQDYRGSVSYNEQFF.

V gene TRBV9 combines with J gene TRBJ2-2; no DNA is available, so the TRBD1 call from TCRdb remains unchecked. Germline V gene sequence: CDR1 SGDLS, CDR2 YYNGEE. There are 16 residues in the CDR3. The CDR3 here is CASSVAPLATGGELFF. The variable domain in full, completed from reference TRBV9 and TRBJ2-2, reads DSGVTQTPKHLITATGQRVTLRCSPRSGDLSVYWYQQSLDQGLQFLIQYYNGEERAKGNILERFSAQQFPDLHSELNLSSLELGDSALYFCASSVAPLATGGELFFGEGSRLTVL.

V is TRBV29-1 and J is TRBJ2-7; TCRdb indicates TRBD1, and absent DNA this call remains unverified. The CDR3 is 15 amino acids. Germline assignment: CDR1 SQVTM and CDR2 ANQGSEA. The CDR3 reads CSVELMTGSSYEQYF.

CDR3 sequence reads: CASSQDDGPEAFF. The chain carries TRBV4-1 and TRBJ1-1. CDR1 is MGHRA, CDR2 YSYEKL, per germline. The CDR3 runs to 13 residues.

The V and J genes are TRBV9 and TRBJ2-1. Germline CDR1 and CDR2: SGDLS and YYNGEE. This CDR3 spans 18 amino acids. CDR3 in amino acids: CASSVGTLDRSSYNEQFF.